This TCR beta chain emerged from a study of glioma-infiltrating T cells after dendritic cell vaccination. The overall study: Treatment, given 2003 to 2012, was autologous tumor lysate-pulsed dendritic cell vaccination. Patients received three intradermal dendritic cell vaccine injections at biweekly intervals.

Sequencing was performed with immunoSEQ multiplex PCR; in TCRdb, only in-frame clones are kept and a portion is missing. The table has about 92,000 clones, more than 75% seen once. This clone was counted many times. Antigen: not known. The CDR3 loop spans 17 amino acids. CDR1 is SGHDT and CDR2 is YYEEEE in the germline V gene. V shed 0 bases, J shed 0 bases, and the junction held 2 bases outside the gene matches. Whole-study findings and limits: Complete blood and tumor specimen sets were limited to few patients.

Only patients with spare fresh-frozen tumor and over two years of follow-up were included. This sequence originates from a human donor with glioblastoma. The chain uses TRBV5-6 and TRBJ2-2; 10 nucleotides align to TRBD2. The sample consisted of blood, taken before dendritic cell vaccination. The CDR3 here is CASSLVGLATNTGELFF. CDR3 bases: TGTGCCAGCAGCTTGGTGGGACTAGCGACGAACACCGGGGAGCTGTTTTTT.